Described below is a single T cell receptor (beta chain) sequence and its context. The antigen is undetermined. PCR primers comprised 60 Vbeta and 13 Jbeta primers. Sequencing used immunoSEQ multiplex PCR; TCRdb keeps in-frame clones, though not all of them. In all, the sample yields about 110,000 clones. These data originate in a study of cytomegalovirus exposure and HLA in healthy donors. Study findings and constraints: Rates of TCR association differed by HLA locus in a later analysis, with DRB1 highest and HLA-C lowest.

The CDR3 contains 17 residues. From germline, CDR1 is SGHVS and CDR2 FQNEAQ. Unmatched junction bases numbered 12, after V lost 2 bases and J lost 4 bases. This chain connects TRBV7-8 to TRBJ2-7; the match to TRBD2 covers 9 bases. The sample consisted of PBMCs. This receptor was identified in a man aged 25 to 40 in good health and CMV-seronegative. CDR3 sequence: CASSLTGLASNEYEQYF. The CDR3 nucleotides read TGTGCCAGCAGCTTAACCGGACTAGCGTCTAATGAGTACGAGCAGTACTTC. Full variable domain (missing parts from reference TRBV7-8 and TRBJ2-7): GAGVSQSPRYKVAKRGQDVALRCDPISGHVSLFWYQQALGQGPEFLTYFQNEAQLDKSGLPSDRFFAERPEGSVSTLKIQRTQQEDSAVYLCASSLTGLASNEYEQYFGPGTRLTVT.